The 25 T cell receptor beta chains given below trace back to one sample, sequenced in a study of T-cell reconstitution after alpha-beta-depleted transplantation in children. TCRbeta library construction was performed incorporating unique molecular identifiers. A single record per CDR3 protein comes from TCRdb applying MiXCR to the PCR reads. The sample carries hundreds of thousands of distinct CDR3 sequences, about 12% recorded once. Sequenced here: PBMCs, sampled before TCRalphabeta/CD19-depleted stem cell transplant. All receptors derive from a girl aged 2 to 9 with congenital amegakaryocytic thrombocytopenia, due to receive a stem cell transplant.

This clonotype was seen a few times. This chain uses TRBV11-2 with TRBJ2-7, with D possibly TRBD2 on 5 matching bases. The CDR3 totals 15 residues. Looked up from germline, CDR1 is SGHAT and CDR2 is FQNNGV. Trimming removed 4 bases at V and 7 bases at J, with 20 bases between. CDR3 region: CASSSAGLLLAEQYF. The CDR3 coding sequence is TGTGCCAGCAGCTCCGCGGGTCTTCTCCTTGCGGAGCAGTACTTC.

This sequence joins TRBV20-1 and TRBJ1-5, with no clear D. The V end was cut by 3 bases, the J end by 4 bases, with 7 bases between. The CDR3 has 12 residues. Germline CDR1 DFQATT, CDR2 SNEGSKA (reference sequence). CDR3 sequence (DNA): TGCAGTGCTAGGTATGGGAATCAGCCCCAGCATTTT. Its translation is CSARYGNQPQHF.

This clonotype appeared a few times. CDR3 nucleotide sequence: TGTGCCAGCAGTGCCCTAGCGGGAGGAGTTGGGGCCAACGTCCTGACTTTC. As protein: CASSALAGGVGANVLTF. V is TRBV2 and J is TRBJ2-6; TRBD2 agrees at 11 bases. CDR1 is SNHLY and CDR2 is FYNNEI in the germline V gene. The CDR3 runs to 17 residues. V was clipped by 4 bases and J by 3 bases; unmatched bases: 5.

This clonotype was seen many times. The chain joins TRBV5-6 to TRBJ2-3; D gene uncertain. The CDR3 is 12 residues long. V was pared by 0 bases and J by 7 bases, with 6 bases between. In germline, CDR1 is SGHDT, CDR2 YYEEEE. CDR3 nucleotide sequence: TGTGCCAGCAGCTTGGTTACGTATACGCAGTATTTT. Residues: CASSLVTYTQYF. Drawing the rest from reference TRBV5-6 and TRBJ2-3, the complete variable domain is DAGVTQSPTHLIKTRGQQVTLRCSPKSGHDTVSWYQQALGQGPQFIFQYYEEEERQRGNFPDRFSGHQFPNYSSELNVNALLLGDSALYLCASSLVTYTQYFGPGTRLTVL.

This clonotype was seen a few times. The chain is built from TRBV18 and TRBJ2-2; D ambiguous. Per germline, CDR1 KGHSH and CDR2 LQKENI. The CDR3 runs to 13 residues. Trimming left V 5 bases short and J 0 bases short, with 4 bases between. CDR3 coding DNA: TGTGCCAGCTCATCCACGAACACCGGGGAGCTGTTTTTT. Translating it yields CASSSTNTGELFF.

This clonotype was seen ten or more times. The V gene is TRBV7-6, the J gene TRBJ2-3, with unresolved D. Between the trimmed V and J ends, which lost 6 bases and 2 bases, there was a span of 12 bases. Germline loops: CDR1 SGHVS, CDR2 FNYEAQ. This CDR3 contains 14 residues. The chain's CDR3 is CASRAMGSTDTQYF. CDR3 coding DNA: TGTGCCAGCAGGGCGATGGGTTCCACAGATACGCAGTATTTT.

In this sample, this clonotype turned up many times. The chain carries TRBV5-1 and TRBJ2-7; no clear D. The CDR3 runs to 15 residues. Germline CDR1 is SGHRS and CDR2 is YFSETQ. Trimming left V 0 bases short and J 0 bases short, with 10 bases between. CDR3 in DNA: TGCGCCAGCAGCTTGGAAGGGTTCATCTCCTACGAGCAGTACTTC. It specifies CASSLEGFISYEQYF.

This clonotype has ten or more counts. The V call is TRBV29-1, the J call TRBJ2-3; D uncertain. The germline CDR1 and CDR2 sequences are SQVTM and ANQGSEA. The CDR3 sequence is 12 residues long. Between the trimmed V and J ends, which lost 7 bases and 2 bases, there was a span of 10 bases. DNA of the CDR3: TGCAGCGCTGCGGCGGACACAGATACGCAGTATTTT. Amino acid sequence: CSAAADTDTQYF.

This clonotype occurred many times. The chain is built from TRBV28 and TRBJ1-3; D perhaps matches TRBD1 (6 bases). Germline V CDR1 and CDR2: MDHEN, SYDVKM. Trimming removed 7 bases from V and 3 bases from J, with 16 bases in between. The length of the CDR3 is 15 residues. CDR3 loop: CASKGAGENGNTIYF. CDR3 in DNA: TGTGCCAGCAAAGGGGCAGGGGAAAATGGAAACACCATATATTTT.

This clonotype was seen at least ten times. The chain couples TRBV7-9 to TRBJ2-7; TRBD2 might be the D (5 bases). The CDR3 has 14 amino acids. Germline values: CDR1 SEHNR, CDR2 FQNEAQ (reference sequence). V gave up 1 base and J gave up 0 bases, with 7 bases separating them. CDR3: CASSLDTSSYEQYF. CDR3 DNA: TGTGCCAGCAGCTTAGATACTAGCTCCTACGAGCAGTACTTC.

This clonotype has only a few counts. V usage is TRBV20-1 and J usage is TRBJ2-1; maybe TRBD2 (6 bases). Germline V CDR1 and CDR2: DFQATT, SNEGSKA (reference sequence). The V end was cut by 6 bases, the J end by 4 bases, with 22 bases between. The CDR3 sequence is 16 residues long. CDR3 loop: CSAPLGRPHLYNEQFF. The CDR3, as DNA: TGCAGTGCCCCCCTCGGGAGACCCCACCTTTACAATGAGCAGTTCTTC.

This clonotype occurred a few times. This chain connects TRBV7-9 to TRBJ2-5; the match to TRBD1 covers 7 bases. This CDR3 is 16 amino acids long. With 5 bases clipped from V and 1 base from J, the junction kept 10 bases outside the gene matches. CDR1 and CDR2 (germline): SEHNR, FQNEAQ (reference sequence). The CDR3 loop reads CASSPSRGTAQETQYF. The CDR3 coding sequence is TGTGCCAGCAGCCCCTCGAGAGGGACAGCCCAAGAGACCCAGTACTTC.

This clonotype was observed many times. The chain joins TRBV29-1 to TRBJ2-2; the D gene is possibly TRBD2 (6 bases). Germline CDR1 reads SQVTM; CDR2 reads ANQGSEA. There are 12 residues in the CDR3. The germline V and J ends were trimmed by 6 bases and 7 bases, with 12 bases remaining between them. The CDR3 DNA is TGCAGCGTCCGGGGGACGATCGGGGAGCTGTTTTTT. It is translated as CSVRGTIGELFF.

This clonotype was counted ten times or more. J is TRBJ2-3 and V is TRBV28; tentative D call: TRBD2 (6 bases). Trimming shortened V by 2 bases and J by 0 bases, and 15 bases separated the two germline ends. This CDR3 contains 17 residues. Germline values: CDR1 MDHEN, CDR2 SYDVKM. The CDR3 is CASSLKYPGASTDTQYF. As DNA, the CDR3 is TGTGCCAGCAGTTTAAAATACCCGGGAGCCAGCACAGATACGCAGTATTTT. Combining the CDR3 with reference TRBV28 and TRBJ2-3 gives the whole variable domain DVKVTQSSRYLVKRTGEKVFLECVQDMDHENMFWYRQDPGLGLRLIYFSYDVKMKEKGDIPEGYSVSREKKERFSLILESASTNQTSMYLCASSLKYPGASTDTQYFGPGTRLTVL.

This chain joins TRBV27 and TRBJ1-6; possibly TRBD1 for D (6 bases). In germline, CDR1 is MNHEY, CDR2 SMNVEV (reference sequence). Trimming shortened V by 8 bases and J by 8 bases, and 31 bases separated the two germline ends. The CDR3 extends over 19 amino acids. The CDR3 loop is CASSLGGADFSDVYSPLHF. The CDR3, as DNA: TGTGCCAGCTCATTAGGGGGTGCTGACTTTTCGGACGTTTATTCACCCCTCCACTTT.

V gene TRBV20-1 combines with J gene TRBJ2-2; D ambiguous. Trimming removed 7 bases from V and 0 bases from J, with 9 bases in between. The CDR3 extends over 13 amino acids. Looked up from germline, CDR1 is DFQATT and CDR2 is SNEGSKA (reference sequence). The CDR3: CSGAYPNTGELFF. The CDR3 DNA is TGCAGTGGAGCCTACCCGAACACCGGGGAGCTGTTTTTT.

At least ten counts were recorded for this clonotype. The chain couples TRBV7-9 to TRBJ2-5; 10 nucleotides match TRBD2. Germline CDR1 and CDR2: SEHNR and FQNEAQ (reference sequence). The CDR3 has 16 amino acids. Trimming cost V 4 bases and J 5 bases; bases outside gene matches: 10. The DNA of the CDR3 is TGTGCCAGCAGCTCCACCCTAGCGGGAGATTCCGAGACCCAGTACTTC. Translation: CASSSTLAGDSETQYF.

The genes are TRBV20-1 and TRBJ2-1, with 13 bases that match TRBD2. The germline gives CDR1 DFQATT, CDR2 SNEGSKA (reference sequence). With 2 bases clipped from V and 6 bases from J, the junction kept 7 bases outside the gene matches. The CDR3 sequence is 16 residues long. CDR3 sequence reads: CSARPGLAGALNEQFF. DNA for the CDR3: TGCAGTGCTAGACCCGGACTAGCGGGAGCCCTCAATGAGCAGTTCTTC.

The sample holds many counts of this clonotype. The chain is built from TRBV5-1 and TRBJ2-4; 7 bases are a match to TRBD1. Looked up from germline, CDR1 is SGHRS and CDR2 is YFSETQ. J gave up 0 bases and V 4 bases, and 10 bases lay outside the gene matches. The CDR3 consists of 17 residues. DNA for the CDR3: TGCGCCAGCAGCACAGGACAGGCCGTCTTAGCCAAAAACATTCAGTACTTC. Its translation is CASSTGQAVLAKNIQYF.

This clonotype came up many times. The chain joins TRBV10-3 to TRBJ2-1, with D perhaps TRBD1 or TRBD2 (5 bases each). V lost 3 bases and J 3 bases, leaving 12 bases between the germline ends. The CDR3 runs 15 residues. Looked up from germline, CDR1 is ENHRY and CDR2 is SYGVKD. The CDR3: CAISDTGTNYNEQFF. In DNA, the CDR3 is TGTGCCATCAGTGACACCGGGACCAACTACAATGAGCAGTTCTTC.

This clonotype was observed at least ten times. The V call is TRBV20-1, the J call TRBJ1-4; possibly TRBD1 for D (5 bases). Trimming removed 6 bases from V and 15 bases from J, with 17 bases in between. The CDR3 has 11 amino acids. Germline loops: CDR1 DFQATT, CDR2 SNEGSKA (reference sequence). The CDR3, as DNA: TGCAGTGCCCAGAGGGGCGGAATGATGTTTTTT. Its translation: CSAQRGGMMFF.

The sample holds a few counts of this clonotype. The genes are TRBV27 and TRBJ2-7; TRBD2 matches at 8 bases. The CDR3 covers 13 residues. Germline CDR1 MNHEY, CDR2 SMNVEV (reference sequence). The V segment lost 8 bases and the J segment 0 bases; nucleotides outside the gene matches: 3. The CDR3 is CASGGRSSYEQYF. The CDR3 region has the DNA TGTGCCAGCGGCGGGAGGAGCTCCTACGAGCAGTACTTC.

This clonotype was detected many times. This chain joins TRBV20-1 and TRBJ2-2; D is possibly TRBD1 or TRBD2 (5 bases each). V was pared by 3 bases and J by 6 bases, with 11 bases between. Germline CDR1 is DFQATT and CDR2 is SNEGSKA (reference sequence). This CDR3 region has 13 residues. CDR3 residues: CSARGPVAGELFF. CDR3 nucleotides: TGCAGTGCTAGGGGACCCGTTGCCGGGGAGCTGTTTTTT.

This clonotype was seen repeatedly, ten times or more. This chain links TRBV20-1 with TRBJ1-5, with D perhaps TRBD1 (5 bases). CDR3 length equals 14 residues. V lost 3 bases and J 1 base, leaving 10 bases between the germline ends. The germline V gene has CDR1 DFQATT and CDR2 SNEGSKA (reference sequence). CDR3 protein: CSARERGSNQPQHF. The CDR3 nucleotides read TGCAGTGCTAGGGAGAGGGGAAGCAATCAGCCCCAGCATTTT.

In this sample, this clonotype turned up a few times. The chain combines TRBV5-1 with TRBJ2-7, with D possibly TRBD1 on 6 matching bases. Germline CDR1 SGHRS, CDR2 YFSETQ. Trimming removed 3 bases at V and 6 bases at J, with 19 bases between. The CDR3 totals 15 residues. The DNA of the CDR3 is TGCGCCAGCAGCTGGAAATCGGGACACCGAGGCGAGCAGTACTTC. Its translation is CASSWKSGHRGEQYF.